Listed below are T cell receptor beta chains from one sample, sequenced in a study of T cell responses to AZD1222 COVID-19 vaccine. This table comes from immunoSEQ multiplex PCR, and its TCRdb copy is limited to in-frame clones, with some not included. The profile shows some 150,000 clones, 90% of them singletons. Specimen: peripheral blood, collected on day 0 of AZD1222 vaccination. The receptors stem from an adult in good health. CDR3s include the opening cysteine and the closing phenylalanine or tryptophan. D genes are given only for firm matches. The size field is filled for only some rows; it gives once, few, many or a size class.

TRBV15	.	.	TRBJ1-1	TGTGCCACCAGCAGAGAACCCTCGAACACTGAAGCTTTCTTT	CATSREPSNTEAFF
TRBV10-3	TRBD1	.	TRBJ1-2	TGTGCCATCAGTGCTCAAGCCGTTGGAGGGGGCCAAGGGTATGGCTACACCTTC	CAISAQAVGGGQGYGYTF
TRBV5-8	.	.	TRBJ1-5	TGTGCCAGCAGCCCCTTTAAAAATCAGCCCCAGCATTTT	CASSPFKNQPQHF
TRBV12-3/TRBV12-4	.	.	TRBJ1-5	TGTGCCAGCAGTTGGGGTAGCAATCAGCCCCAGCATTTT	CASSWGSNQPQHF
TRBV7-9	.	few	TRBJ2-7	TGTGCCAGCAGCTCGACGGGGCTTAATAAAAGGTACTTC	CASSSTGLNKRYF
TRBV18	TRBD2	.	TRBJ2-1	TGTGCCAGCTCACAGGGCGGGAGCGCGACCGGTGAGCAGTTCTTC	CASSQGGSATGEQFF
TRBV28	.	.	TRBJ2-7	TGTGCCAGCAGCCTAAACATACAGAGTCAGTACTTC	CASSLNIQSQYF
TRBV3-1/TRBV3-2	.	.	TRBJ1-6	TGTGCCAGCAGCCAAGTCGATAACTTCCATTATAATTCACCCCTCCACTTT	CASSQVDNFHYNSPLHF
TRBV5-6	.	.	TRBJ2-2	TGTGCCAGCAGCTTGGTCGGCCCCGGGGAGCTGTTTTTT	CASSLVGPGELFF
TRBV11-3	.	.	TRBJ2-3	TGTGCCAGCAGCTTAACCACAGGGAAGAGGGCAGATACGCAGTATTTT	CASSLTTGKRADTQYF
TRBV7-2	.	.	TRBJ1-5	TGTGCCAGGAATGTAGTAGTGGACTCGGGCAATCAGCCCCAGCATTTT	CARNVVVDSGNQPQHF
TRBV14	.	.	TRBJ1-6	TGTGCCAGCAGCCCAAGCGATACTAGGTTCCAGGGACCGCGGATGGATTCCCTCCACTTT	CASSPSDTRFQGPRMDSLHF
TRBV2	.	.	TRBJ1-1	TGTGCCAGCAGCGCAGACAGATGGAACGAAGCTTTCTTT	CASSADRWNEAFF
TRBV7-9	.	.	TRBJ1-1	TGTGCCAGCAGCGAGGACACTGAAGCTTTCTTT	CASSEDTEAFF
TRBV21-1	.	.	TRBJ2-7	TGTGCCAGCAGCAAAGGCGGAGTAGGGTGGGGAGGGGAGCAGTACTTC	CASSKGGVGWGGEQYF
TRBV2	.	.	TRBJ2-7	TGTGCCAGCAGTGAACAGGGAAGAAACGAGCAGTACTTC	CASSEQGRNEQYF
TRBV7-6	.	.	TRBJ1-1	TGTGCCAGCAGCTTATATCACAGGGCGAACACTGAAGCTTTCTTT	CASSLYHRANTEAFF
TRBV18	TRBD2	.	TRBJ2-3	TGTGCCAGCTCAACGGGACTAGCGGCTAGCACAGATACGCAGTATTTT	CASSTGLAASTDTQYF
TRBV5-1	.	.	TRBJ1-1	TGCGCCAGCAGCTCCGACTGGGACACTGAAGCTTTCTTT	CASSSDWDTEAFF
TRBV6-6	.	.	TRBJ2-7	TGTGCCAGCAGTTACTCCGGGGGAAGGACCTACGAGCAGTACTTC	CASSYSGGRTYEQYF
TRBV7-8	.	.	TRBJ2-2	TGTGCCAGCAGCTTAGCCTACCACACCGGGGAGCTGTTTTTT	CASSLAYHTGELFF
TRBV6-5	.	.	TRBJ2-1	TGTGCCAGCAGTTACTCGAGGTACTACAATGAGCAGTTCTTC	CASSYSRYYNEQFF
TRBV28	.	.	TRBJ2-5	TGTGCCAGCAGTAAATCCGTTAAGACGTTTCGGGAAGAGACCCAGTACTTC	CASSKSVKTFREETQYF
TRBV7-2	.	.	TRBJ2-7	TGTGCCAGCAGCTCCCCCGGCGCCGGATGGGAGCAGTACTTC	CASSSPGAGWEQYF
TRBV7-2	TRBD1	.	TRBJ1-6	TGTGCCAGCAGCTCAAGAAACCTAGGACAGGGGGCTAATTCACCCCTCCACTTT	CASSSRNLGQGANSPLHF
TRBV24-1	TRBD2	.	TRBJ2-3	TGTGCCACCAGTGAGCAGGGACTAGCGGGAGCAGGGAGCACAGATACGCAGTATTTT	CATSEQGLAGAGSTDTQYF
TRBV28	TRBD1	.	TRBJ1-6	TGTGCCAGCAGCCTGGGACAGGGATATCGCTCACCCCTCCACTTT	CASSLGQGYRSPLHF
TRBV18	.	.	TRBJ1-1	TGTGCCAGCTCACCCGTCTCACCCATGAGACAGAACACTGAAGCTTTCTTT	CASSPVSPMRQNTEAFF
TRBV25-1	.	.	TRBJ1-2	TGTGCCAGCAGTGAGTTTCAGAACTATGGCTACACCTTC	CASSEFQNYGYTF
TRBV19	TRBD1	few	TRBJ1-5	TGTGCCAGTAGCACCGGGACAGGGGGCTTTCAGCCCCAGCATTTT	CASSTGTGGFQPQHF
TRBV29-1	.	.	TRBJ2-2	TGCAGCGTCGCCCGGACAACGAACACCGGGGAGCTGTTTTTT	CSVARTTNTGELFF